One and the same sample provided the 32 T cell receptor beta chains below, sequenced in a study of shared clonotypes between healthy human individuals. This table comes from immunoSEQ multiplex PCR, and its TCRdb copy is limited to in-frame clones, with some not included. The sample holds about 1 million clones, roughly 70% seen once. Sequencing used memory CD4+ T cells sorted from blood. As for subset: CD45RA-negative fraction. The receptors were sampled from a man aged 18-30 years in good health.

This clone was recorded a few times. The CDR3: CASSQDWTSRRYEQYF. The DNA for the CDR3 is TGCGCCAGCAGCCAAGACTGGACTAGCAGGAGATACGAGCAGTACTTC. This chain links TRBV4-3 with TRBJ2-7; 8 positions agree with TRBD2. J lost 4 bases, V lost 0 bases, and 8 bases had no gene match. The CDR3 has 16 amino acids. The germline CDR1 and CDR2 sequences are LGHNA and YSLEER.

The V and J genes are TRBV5-6 and TRBJ1-1; 9 positions agree with TRBD1. The V gene end was trimmed by 2 bases and the J gene end by 4 bases; junction bases not matched to a gene: 6. Germline V gene data show CDR1 as SGHDT and CDR2 as YYEEEE. The CDR3 covers 15 residues. For the CDR3, the DNA is TGTGCCAGCAGCTTAGGGACAGGGTTAATCACTGAAGCTTTCTTT. Protein product: CASSLGTGLITEAFF.

The rearrangement links TRBV6-5 to TRBJ2-5; D perhaps matches TRBD1 (5 bases). The tail of the sequence fits TRBJ2-7 better, so the J call may be wrong. In germline, CDR1 is MNHEY, CDR2 SVGAGI. The CDR3 runs to 13 residues. CDR3 coding DNA: TGTGCCAGCGGTAGGGGCCCCTCCTACGAGCAGTACTTC. Amino acid sequence: CASGRGPSYEQYF.

The J gene is TRBJ2-7, the V gene TRBV10-2, with D possibly TRBD1 on 7 matching bases. CDR1 and CDR2 from the germline V gene are WSHSY and SAAADI. The CDR3 runs 16 residues. V lost 6 bases, J lost 0 bases, and 18 bases lay in between. The CDR3, as DNA: TGCGCCAGCAGCTTAAAGCAGGGGGGAAGCTCCTACGAGCAGTACTTC. Translating it yields CASSLKQGGSSYEQYF.

V is TRBV6-6 and J is TRBJ2-7; D may match TRBD1 or TRBD2 (6 bases each). Germline CDR1 and CDR2: MNHNY and SVGAGI (reference sequence). The CDR3 runs to 15 residues. Trimming pared 2 bases from V and 7 bases from J, leaving 18 bases between. DNA for the CDR3: TGTGCCAGCAGTTACACGAGGGGGGAACGAGAGGAGCAGTACTTC. Its translation: CASSYTRGEREEQYF.

This chain connects TRBV11-2 to TRBJ2-2; D unresolved. V shed 1 base and J shed 1 base, with 7 bases lying between them. The CDR3 runs to 15 residues. From germline, CDR1 is SGHAT and CDR2 FQNNGV. DNA for the CDR3: TGTGCCAGCAGCTTAGCCCTCTTGAACACCGGGGAGCTGTTTTTT. Translation: CASSLALLNTGELFF.

This clone has a single count. The chain recombines TRBV4-3 with TRBJ2-2; D perhaps matches TRBD1 (5 bases). From germline, CDR1 is LGHNA and CDR2 YSLEER. CDR3 length: 14 residues. V was trimmed by 1 base and J by 5 bases, leaving 8 bases between them. DNA of the CDR3: TGCGCCAGCAGCCAAGGGCAGGGAACCGGGGAGCTGTTTTTT. Its protein product is CASSQGQGTGELFF.

J is TRBJ2-7 and V is TRBV25-1, with 8 bases lining up with TRBD1. With 6 bases clipped from V and 7 bases from J, the junction kept 5 bases outside the gene matches. CDR3 length: 12 residues. The germline gives CDR1 MGHDK, CDR2 SYGVNS. The CDR3 DNA follows: TGTGCCAGCAGCCGCGACAGGGGAGAGCAGTACTTC. It codes for CASSRDRGEQYF.

The chain is built from TRBV30 and TRBJ2-1; TRBD2 matches 11 bases. The V and J ends lost 0 bases and 4 bases, in that order; junction bases with no gene match: 5. Germline values: CDR1 GTSNPN, CDR2 SVGIG (reference sequence). The CDR3 totals 16 residues. CDR3 nucleotide sequence: TGTGCCTGGAGTGTCCCTAGCGGGGGGCCTTACAATGAGCAGTTCTTC. This gives the protein CAWSVPSGGPYNEQFF.

This chain links TRBV11-2 with TRBJ1-6; tentative D call: TRBD1 (5 bases). The CDR3 extends over 14 amino acids. Deletions cut 5 bases from V and 7 bases from J, with 12 bases between. Germline V gene sequence: CDR1 SGHAT, CDR2 FQNNGV. The chain's CDR3 is CASSRGGGNSPLHF. The CDR3 DNA sequence: TGTGCCAGCAGCAGAGGTGGGGGGAATTCACCCCTCCACTTT.

There are a few counts of this clone. The chain employs TRBV5-1 and TRBJ1-4; TRBD1 matches at 12 bases. This CDR3 is 16 amino acids long. J was trimmed by 8 bases and V by 2 bases; bases with no gene match: 7. The germline CDR1 and CDR2 sequences are SGHRS and YFSETQ. CDR3 coding DNA: TGCGCCAGCAGCTTAGGGACAGGGGGCGGCACGGAAAAACTGTTTTTT. It is translated as CASSLGTGGGTEKLFF. Drawing the rest from reference TRBV5-1 and TRBJ1-4, the complete variable domain is KAGVTQTPRYLIKTRGQQVTLSCSPISGHRSVSWYQQTPGQGLQFLFEYFSETQRNKGNFPGRFSGRQFSNSRSEMNVSTLELGDSALYLCASSLGTGGGTEKLFFGSGTQLSVL.

The chain recombines TRBV19 with TRBJ2-4; D gene unclear. The CDR3 length is 15 residues. The V gene lost 1 base and the J gene lost 0 bases, with 7 bases spanning the gap. Germline V gene lookup returns CDR1 LNHDA and CDR2 SQIVND (reference sequence). For the CDR3, the DNA is TGTGCCAGTAGTATAGGGCCTCAAGCCAAAAACATTCAGTACTTC. It translates to CASSIGPQAKNIQYF.

J is TRBJ2-3 and V is TRBV7-2; the D gene is possibly TRBD2 (5 bases). The CDR3 has 16 amino acids. Trimming cost V 1 base and J 1 base, with 12 bases left between them. Per germline, CDR1 SGHTA and CDR2 FQGNSA. The CDR3 protein is CASSLGRARGTDTQYF. The CDR3 DNA is TGTGCCAGCAGCTTAGGACGGGCGAGGGGCACAGATACGCAGTATTTT.

This clone occurred once. The chain uses TRBV7-2 and TRBJ2-5, with 8 bases identical to TRBD2. CDR1 is SGHTA and CDR2 is FQGNSA in the germline V gene. V shed 4 bases and J 3 bases; nucleotides not matched to a gene: 7. This CDR3 spans 15 amino acids. Written as DNA, the CDR3 is TGTGCCAGCAGCTCGGGAGGGAGGGTAGAAGAGACCCAGTACTTC. This encodes CASSSGGRVEETQYF.

V and J are TRBV10-3 and TRBJ2-3, with TRBD2 identical over 10 bases. Unmatched junction bases numbered 8, after V lost 5 bases and J lost 3 bases. Germline V gene data show CDR1 as ENHRY and CDR2 as SYGVKD. The length of the CDR3 is 16 residues. CDR3 loop: CAISRSSGGATDTQYF. The DNA for the CDR3 is TGTGCCATCAGTCGGTCGAGCGGGGGGGCGACAGATACGCAGTATTTT.

As concerns this clone: Different DNA sequences within this sample yield the same CDR3. CDR3 in amino acids: CASSLDGGGTDTQYF. For the CDR3, the DNA is TGTGCCAGCAGCTTGGATGGGGGGGGAACAGATACGCAGTATTTT. The rearrangement joins TRBV5-4 to TRBJ2-3; 7 bases are a match to TRBD2. CDR3 length: 15 amino acids. J was trimmed by 3 bases and V by 0 bases; bases with no gene match: 4. Germline values: CDR1 SGHNT, CDR2 YYREEE (reference sequence). Using reference TRBV5-4 and TRBJ2-3 for the parts outside the CDR3, the full variable domain is ETGVTQSPTHLIKTRGQQVTLRCSSQSGHNTVSWYQQALGQGPQFIFQYYREEENGRGNFPPRFSGLQFPNYSSELNVNALELDDSALYLCASSLDGGGTDTQYFGPGTRLTVL.

V usage is TRBV6-1 and J usage is TRBJ2-7, with unresolved D. The germline V gene has CDR1 MNHNS and CDR2 SASEGT. V lost 1 base, J lost 7 bases, and 20 bases lay in between. The CDR3 is 16 residues long. CDR3 in DNA: TGTGCCAGCAGTGAAGACGTTACATTAGGGATTCGGGAGCAGTACTTC. Translating it yields CASSEDVTLGIREQYF.

The CDR3 loop is CASSLTDRGVSSYNSPLHF. Here the CDR3 DNA reads TGCGCCAGCAGCCTGACTGACAGGGGCGTCAGCTCCTATAATTCACCCCTCCACTTT. The chain is built from TRBV5-1 and TRBJ1-6; 8 nucleotides line up with TRBD1. The CDR3 contains 19 residues. Trimming at V came to 4 bases and at J to 0 bases, leaving 12 bases not matched to a gene. Germline CDR1 reads SGHRS; CDR2 reads YFSETQ.

The chain joins TRBV19 to TRBJ2-7; TRBD2 agrees at 9 bases. The CDR3 has 15 amino acids. CDR1 is LNHDA, CDR2 SQIVND, per germline (reference sequence). The V gene end was trimmed by 2 bases and the J gene end by 3 bases; junction bases not matched to a gene: 5. The DNA of the CDR3 is TGTGCCAGTAGTATACCTAGCGGGGCGAACTACGAGCAGTACTTC. The encoded protein is CASSIPSGANYEQYF.

The genes are TRBV11-2 and TRBJ2-4; the match to TRBD2 covers 7 bases. Germline V gene lookup returns CDR1 SGHAT and CDR2 FQNNGV. This CDR3 is built from 15 residues. V shed 6 bases and J 4 bases; nucleotides not matched to a gene: 9. CDR3 in amino acids: CASRDWGGTKNIQYF. The CDR3 nucleotides are TGTGCCAGCAGAGATTGGGGGGGGACTAAAAACATTCAGTACTTC. The full variable domain, with the rest looked up from reference TRBV11-2 and TRBJ2-4, is EAGVAQSPRYKIIEKRQSVAFWCNPISGHATLYWYQQILGQGPKLLIQFQNNGVVDDSQLPKDRFSAERLKGVDSTLKIQPAKLEDSAVYLCASRDWGGTKNIQYFGAGTRLSVL.

This clone was seen more than once but under ten times. J is TRBJ1-5 and V is TRBV2; D possibly corresponds to TRBD1 (5 bases). CDR1 is SNHLY, CDR2 FYNNEI, per germline. With 2 bases removed from V and 6 bases from J, the gap between germline ends came to 14 bases. The CDR3 contains 15 residues. This CDR3 is CASSEQGTVAQPQHF. The CDR3 DNA reads TGTGCCAGCAGTGAACAGGGTACGGTCGCTCAGCCCCAGCATTTT.

The chain links TRBV9 to TRBJ2-4; 9 nucleotides line up with TRBD2. V trimming: 0 bases; J trimming: 4 bases; junction bases outside the gene matches: 5. Per germline, CDR1 SGDLS and CDR2 YYNGEE. The CDR3 extends over 16 amino acids. The CDR3 here is CASSVGPSGGKNIQYF. The DNA of the CDR3 is TGTGCCAGCAGCGTAGGCCCCAGCGGGGGGAAAAACATTCAGTACTTC.

V is TRBV19 and J is TRBJ1-5; the match to TRBD1 covers 10 bases. The V segment lost 4 bases and the J segment 1 base; nucleotides outside the gene matches: 16. From germline, CDR1 is LNHDA and CDR2 SQIVND (reference sequence). The CDR3 sequence is 20 residues long. The CDR3 DNA follows: TGTGCCAGTAGTACCTATTGGACAGGGGGATTAATTGTGAGCAATCAGCCCCAGCATTTT. Its translation: CASSTYWTGGLIVSNQPQHF.

The V call is TRBV5-1, the J call TRBJ2-5; D uncertain. The V end lost 2 bases, the J end lost 0 bases, and 8 bases lay between the germline ends. The CDR3 consists of 14 residues. Germline V gives CDR1 SGHRS, CDR2 YFSETQ. The CDR3 loop reads CASSFRAYQETQYF. The CDR3 coding sequence is TGCGCCAGCAGCTTCCGAGCGTACCAAGAGACCCAGTACTTC.

This rearrangement joins TRBV7-3 to TRBJ1-4; D may be TRBD1 (5 bases). This CDR3 spans 15 amino acids. Germline V gives CDR1 SGHTA, CDR2 FQGTGA. Trimming took off 5 bases at V and 7 bases at J, with 17 bases between the two ends. CDR3 coding DNA: TGTGCCAGCAGCCAAGGGTCCGGGGCTGGTGAAAAACTGTTTTTT. Translating it yields CASSQGSGAGEKLFF.

As regards this clone: At the DNA level, this CDR3 is encoded by other sequences in the same sample as well. The gene calls are TRBV5-1 and TRBJ2-3; 10 positions match TRBD1. Looked up from germline, CDR1 is SGHRS and CDR2 is YFSETQ. The V segment lost 0 bases and the J segment 6 bases; nucleotides outside the gene matches: 1. This CDR3 region has 14 residues. The DNA of the CDR3 is TGCGCCAGCAGCTTGGGACAGGGGGCCGATACGCAGTATTTT. It yields the protein CASSLGQGADTQYF.

This chain connects TRBV10-3 to TRBJ1-6; TRBD1 aligns across 8 bases. CDR1 is ENHRY, CDR2 SYGVKD, per germline. J gave up 5 bases and V 6 bases, and 6 bases lay outside the gene matches. This CDR3 has 15 residues. In DNA form, the CDR3 reads TGTGCCATCAGCACAGGGGGGTCTCATAATTCACCCCTCCACTTT. This codes for CAISTGGSHNSPLHF.

This clone appeared a few times. The chain links TRBV27 to TRBJ2-1; D assignment may be TRBD1 or TRBD2 (5 bases each). The V and J ends lost 2 bases and 8 bases respectively, with 10 bases between them. The CDR3 covers 13 residues. Germline V gene lookup returns CDR1 MNHEY and CDR2 SMNVEV (reference sequence). The CDR3 DNA sequence: TGTGCCAGCAGTTTAGCCGGGGCATATGAGCAGTTCTTC. The encoded protein is CASSLAGAYEQFF.

The V call is TRBV6-1, the J call TRBJ2-7; 7 bases map to TRBD2. The junction had 6 bases not matched to a gene; V was cut back by 4 bases and J by 0 bases. This CDR3 region has 15 residues. CDR1 MNHNS and CDR2 SASEGT come from the germline V gene. The chain's CDR3 is CASSVPAGISYEQYF. Written as DNA, the CDR3 is TGTGCCAGCAGTGTCCCAGCGGGGATCTCCTACGAGCAGTACTTC.

The J gene is TRBJ2-3, the V gene TRBV19; D unclear. Germline V gene sequence: CDR1 LNHDA, CDR2 SQIVND (reference sequence). Trimming left V 4 bases short and J 8 bases short, with 13 bases between. CDR3 length equals 13 residues. DNA of the CDR3: TGTGCCAGTAGTACCGAACACGCGGTTACGCAGTATTTT. It translates to CASSTEHAVTQYF.

This clone has more than one count but fewer than ten. CDR3 DNA: TGTGCCAGCAGTTCCGGGACAGGGGCCAATCAGCCCCAGCATTTT. It translates to CASSSGTGANQPQHF. The gene calls are TRBV5-4 and TRBJ1-5, with 10 bases identical to TRBD1. Per the germline V gene, CDR1 is SGHNT and CDR2 is YYREEE (reference sequence). Trimming at V came to 5 bases and at J to 3 bases, leaving 5 bases not matched to a gene. This CDR3 spans 15 amino acids.

Comment on this clone: Other DNA sequences from this sample encode an identical CDR3 as well. The chain carries TRBV11-2 and TRBJ2-5; TRBD2 is a possible D gene (5 bases). Germline V lookup: CDR1 SGHAT, CDR2 FQNNGV. The V gene lost 5 bases and the J gene lost 5 bases, with 12 bases spanning the gap. The CDR3 has 13 amino acids. CDR3 sequence (DNA): TGTGCCAGCAGCCCCCAGCTAGCTGAGACCCAGTACTTC. Its translation is CASSPQLAETQYF.